This entry lists 26 T cell receptor beta chains sequenced from one sample in a study of T cells in Graves' hyperthyroidism and ophthalmopathy. The investigators amplified TCR beta CDR3 regions from RNA transcripts. In the first-round RT-PCR of the TCR CDR3, the HTBI primer set was used. TCRdb re-called the multiplex PCR reads with MiXCR, one entry per CDR3 protein. The sample has about 200,000 distinct CDR3 sequences, about a sixth seen once. The sample comprised blood. These receptors all come from a woman aged 50 to 60 with Graves' hyperthyroidism.

The rearrangement links TRBV6-5 to TRBJ2-7; D is undetermined. Trimming stripped 0 bases from V and 4 bases from J, with 13 bases between. The germline gives CDR1 MNHEY, CDR2 SVGAGI. CDR3 length: 15 residues. The CDR3 is CASSYSGQAEYEQYF. The CDR3 coding sequence is TGTGCCAGCAGTTACTCGGGTCAGGCCGAATACGAGCAGTACTTC.

The V and J genes are TRBV11-2 and TRBJ2-7; 9 nucleotides agree with TRBD2. Per the germline V gene, CDR1 is SGHAT and CDR2 is FQNNGV. V lost 5 bases and J lost 4; bases outside the gene matches: 6. This CDR3 is 14 amino acids long. The CDR3 region is CASSGRLADYEQYF. The CDR3 bases are TGTGCCAGCAGCGGGCGACTAGCGGATTACGAGCAGTACTTC.

This clonotype was seen at least ten times. V usage is TRBV7-3 and J usage is TRBJ2-5, with D perhaps TRBD2 (6 bases). CDR1 is SGHTA, CDR2 FQGTGA, per germline. There are 15 residues in the CDR3. The germline V and J ends were trimmed by 5 bases and 1 base, with 14 bases remaining between them. The CDR3 nucleotides read TGTGCCAGCAGCCCGGGACTGGGGGGCCAAGAGACCCAGTACTTC. This gives the protein CASSPGLGGQETQYF.

This clonotype was counted at least ten times. The chain is built from TRBV10-3 and TRBJ2-1; TRBD1 or TRBD2 may be the D gene (6 bases each). Trimming removed 0 bases at V and 3 bases at J, with 15 bases between. The CDR3 runs 17 residues. Germline V gives CDR1 ENHRY, CDR2 SYGVKD. This CDR3 is CAISESAWGANYNEQFF. Here the CDR3 DNA reads TGTGCCATCAGTGAGTCTGCTTGGGGGGCGAACTACAATGAGCAGTTCTTC.

This clonotype was recorded many times. V and J are TRBV11-1 and TRBJ2-1, with D possibly TRBD2 on 6 matching bases. The CDR3 length is 16 residues. V was shortened by 0 bases and J by 5 bases, with 14 bases between the two germline ends. Germline lookup yields CDR1 SGHAT and CDR2 FQDESV (reference sequence). The CDR3 DNA is TGTGCCAGCAGCTTAGCCCCCGGGACTGACCACAATGAGCAGTTCTTC. This translates into CASSLAPGTDHNEQFF.

The chain uses TRBV6-1 and TRBJ1-1; the D gene is possibly TRBD1 (5 bases). Germline lookup yields CDR1 MNHNS and CDR2 SASEGT. The V end lost 3 bases, the J end lost 5 bases, and 13 bases lay between the germline ends. The CDR3 sequence is 14 residues long. Here the CDR3 DNA reads TGTGCCAGCAGTGATTTAGGGGTTTGGACTGAAGCTTTCTTT. This codes for CASSDLGVWTEAFF.

This clonotype appeared a few times. The rearrangement links TRBV3-1 to TRBJ1-2; D remains unclear. Trimming shortened V by 1 base and J by 11 bases, and 17 bases separated the two germline ends. CDR1 is LGHDT, CDR2 YNNKEL, per germline (reference sequence). The CDR3 consists of 14 residues. The CDR3 protein is CASSQGTSGVGYTF. The CDR3 DNA sequence: TGTGCCAGCAGCCAAGGAACATCTGGAGTGGGGTACACCTTC.

By sample share, this clonotype is medium-sized. The chain employs TRBV20-1 and TRBJ2-1, with 10 bases fitting TRBD2. This CDR3 region has 15 residues. Germline V gives CDR1 DFQATT, CDR2 SNEGSKA (reference sequence). Trimming took 6 bases from V and 3 from J; bases not matched to a gene: 8. CDR3 sequence reads: CSATTGTSVYNEQFF. CDR3 in DNA: TGCAGTGCCACCACCGGGACTAGCGTCTACAATGAGCAGTTCTTC.

This clonotype was detected many times. The chain recombines TRBV20-1 with TRBJ2-4; tentative D call: TRBD2 (6 bases). CDR1 DFQATT and CDR2 SNEGSKA come from the germline V gene (reference sequence). Trimming removed 4 bases at V and 4 bases at J, with 14 bases between. CDR3 length equals 14 residues. This CDR3 reads CSAKIADAKNIQYF. CDR3 coding DNA: TGCAGTGCTAAAATAGCGGACGCAAAAAACATTCAGTACTTC.

This clonotype was observed a handful of times. This chain connects TRBV18 to TRBJ2-2; weak D call: TRBD1 (6 bases). The V end was cut by 4 bases, the J end by 7 bases, with 19 bases between. The CDR3 is 16 residues long. The V gene's germline CDR1 is KGHSH and CDR2 LQKENI. CDR3 protein: CASSRNPRGSGGELFF. In DNA, the CDR3 is TGTGCCAGCTCACGGAACCCCAGGGGATCAGGCGGGGAGCTGTTTTTT.

There are many counts of this clonotype. The rearrangement uses TRBV28 and TRBJ2-5; TRBD1 matches 7 bases. With 6 bases clipped from V and 1 base from J, the junction kept 8 bases outside the gene matches. This CDR3 comprises 15 residues. Germline V gene sequence: CDR1 MDHEN, CDR2 SYDVKM. The CDR3 coding sequence is TGTGCCAGCAGCGCTGCCGGGACAGCCCAAGAGACCCAGTACTTC. This encodes CASSAAGTAQETQYF.

This sequence joins TRBV9 and TRBJ1-1, with D possibly TRBD1 on 5 matching bases. Germline CDR1 reads SGDLS; CDR2 reads YYNGEE. The CDR3 has 14 amino acids. Trimming pared 4 bases from V and 5 bases from J, leaving 15 bases between. In nucleotides, the CDR3 is TGTGCCAGCAGCCCGCTAACGGGGGGGACTGAAGCTTTCTTT. This codes for CASSPLTGGTEAFF.

In this sample, this clonotype turned up many times. The J gene is TRBJ1-5, the V gene TRBV7-2; 7 bases agree with TRBD1. The CDR3 loop spans 13 amino acids. J was trimmed by 6 bases and V by 2 bases; bases with no gene match: 1. Germline loops: CDR1 SGHTA, CDR2 FQGNSA. CDR3 protein: CASSLTGAQPQHF. As DNA, the CDR3 is TGTGCCAGCAGCTTAACAGGGGCTCAGCCCCAGCATTTT.

This clonotype was counted at least ten times. The CDR3 bases are TGTGCCAGCAGCTACGGACAGGGGGAGAATCAGCCCCAGCATTTT. It yields the protein CASSYGQGENQPQHF. The chain carries TRBV27 and TRBJ1-5; 10 nucleotides align to TRBD1. CDR3 length: 15 amino acids. J gave up 4 bases and V 6 bases, and 6 bases lay outside the gene matches. CDR1 and CDR2 from the germline V gene are MNHEY and SMNVEV (reference sequence).

This clonotype has ten or more counts. The chain recombines TRBV20-1 with TRBJ2-1, with 12 positions matching TRBD2. With V trimmed by 4 bases and J by 10 bases, 11 bases remained unmatched. There are 15 residues in the CDR3. CDR1 and CDR2 from the germline V gene are DFQATT and SNEGSKA (reference sequence). The CDR3: CSANPLAGGPREQFF. The CDR3 nucleotides are TGCAGTGCTAACCCTCTAGCGGGAGGGCCTCGGGAGCAGTTCTTC.

A few counts support this clonotype. The chain combines TRBV10-3 with TRBJ2-6; D is possibly TRBD1 (6 bases). Trimming removed 10 bases at V and 0 bases at J, with 13 bases between. This CDR3 is built from 15 residues. The germline CDR1 and CDR2 sequences are ENHRY and SYGVKD. This chain's CDR3 is CATVTGNSGANVLTF. The CDR3, as DNA: TGTGCCACCGTAACAGGGAACTCTGGGGCCAACGTCCTGACTTTC.

This clonotype was seen a single time. This rearrangement joins TRBV2 to TRBJ1-2, with 11 bases matching TRBD1. The V gene's germline CDR1 is SNHLY and CDR2 FYNNEI. The CDR3 runs 13 residues. J was trimmed by 7 bases and V by 4 bases; bases with no gene match: 2. The CDR3 DNA is TGTGCCAGCAGTGGGACAGGGGGCGGTGGCTACACCTTC. Translated, it gives CASSGTGGGGYTF.

This clonotype was recorded a few times. The chain employs TRBV28 and TRBJ2-7; perhaps TRBD1 as D (6 bases). With 4 bases removed from V and 2 bases from J, the gap between germline ends came to 12 bases. The CDR3 has 14 amino acids. From germline, CDR1 is MDHEN and CDR2 SYDVKM. This chain's CDR3 is CASSWDILPYEQYF. Written as DNA, the CDR3 is TGTGCCAGCAGTTGGGACATTCTTCCCTACGAGCAGTACTTC. The entire variable domain, with the rest obtained from reference TRBV28 and TRBJ2-7, is as follows: DVKVTQSSRYLVKRTGEKVFLECVQDMDHENMFWYRQDPGLGLRLIYFSYDVKMKEKGDIPEGYSVSREKKERFSLILESASTNQTSMYLCASSWDILPYEQYFGPGTRLTVT.

This clonotype turned up a few times. The DNA of the CDR3 is TGTGCCAGCTCACCAACACGGTCGCGGGCAGGGGTTTACTACGAGCAGTACTTC. This encodes CASSPTRSRAGVYYEQYF. The chain uses TRBV18 and TRBJ2-7, with D possibly matching TRBD1 (6 bases). The CDR3 is 18 amino acids. With 2 bases removed from V and 3 bases from J, the gap between germline ends came to 23 bases. Germline V gene sequence: CDR1 KGHSH, CDR2 LQKENI.

Many counts were recorded for this clonotype. This chain uses TRBV11-2 with TRBJ2-7; no clear D gene. The V gene's germline CDR1 is SGHAT and CDR2 FQNNGV. The CDR3 runs 12 residues. Trimming removed 5 bases at V and 2 bases at J, with 7 bases between. In DNA form, the CDR3 reads TGTGCCAGCAGCGCCCCCCCCTACGAGCAGTACTTC. It translates to CASSAPPYEQYF. Supplemented by reference TRBV11-2 and TRBJ2-7, the full variable domain reads EAGVAQSPRYKIIEKRQSVAFWCNPISGHATLYWYQQILGQGPKLLIQFQNNGVVDDSQLPKDRFSAERLKGVDSTLKIQPAKLEDSAVYLCASSAPPYEQYFGPGTRLTVT.

This clonotype occurred many times. The rearrangement joins TRBV27 to TRBJ2-3; 14 bases fit TRBD2. The J segment lost 5 bases and the V segment lost 4 bases, leaving 5 bases of the junction unmatched. The CDR3 sequence is 16 residues long. Germline CDR1 is MNHEY and CDR2 is SMNVEV (reference sequence). The CDR3 protein is CASSWGLAGVVDTQYF. For the CDR3, the DNA is TGTGCCAGCAGTTGGGGACTAGCGGGAGTGGTAGATACGCAGTATTTT.

This clonotype was counted ten times or more. The genes are TRBV11-2 and TRBJ1-1; the D is unclear. The CDR3 is 15 amino acids. V was cut by 2 bases and J by 4 bases, with 14 bases left in between. CDR1 is SGHAT, CDR2 FQNNGV, per germline. The CDR3 coding sequence is TGTGCCAGCAGCTTAAATCTGGGCAGCAGCACTGAAGCTTTCTTT. This encodes CASSLNLGSSTEAFF.

This clonotype was counted many times. This chain joins TRBV6-1 and TRBJ1-2, with 7 bases identical to TRBD1. With V trimmed by 3 bases and J by 2 bases, 3 bases remained unmatched. The CDR3 sequence is 14 residues long. From germline, CDR1 is MNHNS and CDR2 SASEGT. The CDR3, as DNA: TGTGCCAGCAGTGATTGGGACAGAAACTATGGCTACACCTTC. Protein: CASSDWDRNYGYTF.

This clonotype turned up a few times. The chain joins TRBV24-1 to TRBJ1-1; D call uncertain. This CDR3 has 14 amino acids. Germline V gene data show CDR1 as KGHDR and CDR2 as SFDVKD. V was shortened by 2 bases and J by 3 bases, with 9 bases between the two germline ends. CDR3 nucleotide sequence: TGTGCCACCAGTGATTCCTCTACCGACACTGAAGCTTTCTTT. Protein: CATSDSSTDTEAFF.

This chain connects TRBV11-2 to TRBJ2-2; D is ambiguous. Trimming pared 1 base from V and 3 bases from J, leaving 21 bases between. The germline gives CDR1 SGHAT, CDR2 FQNNGV. The CDR3 loop spans 19 amino acids. The CDR3 reads CASSLVFQLAEKYTGELFF. Written as DNA, the CDR3 is TGTGCCAGCAGCTTAGTCTTCCAGTTGGCAGAAAAATACACCGGGGAGCTGTTTTTT.

The rearrangement links TRBV29-1 to TRBJ1-5, with 8 bases matching TRBD1. CDR3 length: 13 amino acids. With 7 bases clipped from V and 4 bases from J, the junction kept 6 bases outside the gene matches. Germline values: CDR1 SQVTM, CDR2 ANQGSEA. CDR3 region: CSASTGGNQPQHF. The CDR3 DNA follows: TGCAGCGCTTCAACAGGGGGTAATCAGCCCCAGCATTTT.